What follows are 26 T cell receptor beta chains derived from one specimen sequenced in a study of Graves' ophthalmopathy and Graves' hyperthyroidism. The authors amplified TCR beta CDR3 regions, and they did so from RNA transcripts for repertoire sequencing. RT-PCR was first run with HTBI primers, then multiplex PCR in a second round. Each CDR3 protein gets one entry after TCRdb re-called the multiplex PCR reads with MiXCR. In the table there are 170,000 or so distinct CDR3 sequences, approximately 38% of which are singletons. What was sequenced was peripheral blood. The receptors shown here come from a woman aged 40-49 years with Graves' ophthalmopathy.

The J gene is TRBJ2-7, the V gene TRBV27; D is perhaps TRBD1 (5 bases). Trimming took 0 bases from V and 1 from J, leaving 13 bases between them. This CDR3 region has 16 residues. The germline CDR1 and CDR2 sequences are MNHEY and SMNVEV (reference sequence). CDR3 protein: CASSLSTVQGSYEQYF. DNA of the CDR3: TGTGCCAGCAGTTTATCGACAGTGCAGGGATCCTACGAGCAGTACTTC.

J is TRBJ1-2 and V is TRBV28; 8 positions match TRBD1. V was pared by 6 bases and J by 10 bases, with 10 bases of the junction left unmatched. Per germline, CDR1 MDHEN and CDR2 SYDVKM. CDR3 length: 13 residues. Here the CDR3 reads CASRLPDREYYTF. The CDR3 DNA reads as TGTGCCAGCAGGCTCCCGGACAGGGAGTACTACACCTTC.

V is TRBV11-2 and J is TRBJ2-5; D perhaps matches TRBD2 (5 bases). V was cut by 1 base and J by 5 bases, with 11 bases left in between. The germline CDR1 and CDR2 sequences are SGHAT and FQNNGV. This CDR3 has 14 amino acids. This CDR3 is CASSLGNPGETQYF. In nucleotides, the CDR3 is TGTGCCAGCAGCTTAGGGAACCCGGGGGAGACCCAGTACTTC.

V and J are TRBV19 and TRBJ1-1; D is ambiguous. The V gene's germline CDR1 is LNHDA and CDR2 SQIVND (reference sequence). The CDR3 is 14 residues long. Trimming removed 3 bases from V and 5 bases from J, with 13 bases in between. The CDR3 nucleotides read TGTGCCAGTAGTATGCGTACGGCGGCGACTGAAGCTTTCTTT. Residues: CASSMRTAATEAFF.

The rearrangement uses TRBV24-1 and TRBJ1-1; no clear D. CDR1 is KGHDR and CDR2 is SFDVKD in the germline V gene. The V and J ends lost 10 bases and 4 bases respectively, with 18 bases between them. There are 14 residues in the CDR3. CDR3 in amino acids: CATPSRETVTEAFF. The DNA for the CDR3 is TGTGCCACTCCCAGTCGGGAAACGGTCACTGAAGCTTTCTTT.

This clonotype was seen at least ten times. The CDR3 is CASSLGLAISYEQYF. In DNA, the CDR3 is TGTGCCAGCTCACTCGGACTAGCGATCTCCTACGAGCAGTACTTC. This chain links TRBV18 with TRBJ2-7; 9 bases map to TRBD2. There are 15 residues in the CDR3. The V gene's germline CDR1 is KGHSH and CDR2 LQKENI. With 4 bases clipped from V and 0 bases from J, the junction kept 4 bases outside the gene matches.

This clonotype was seen ten or more times. V usage is TRBV27 and J usage is TRBJ2-5, with D tentatively TRBD2 (6 bases). The CDR3 extends over 15 amino acids. V was shortened by 4 bases and J by 3 bases, with 15 bases between the two germline ends. CDR1 MNHEY and CDR2 SMNVEV come from the germline V gene (reference sequence). CDR3 region: CASSSPAAGKETQYF. The CDR3 bases are TGTGCCAGCAGTTCCCCGGCAGCGGGTAAAGAGACCCAGTACTTC.

The rearrangement joins TRBV12-3 or TRBV12-4 to TRBJ1-2; TRBD1 matches 8 bases. This CDR3 is 13 amino acids long. With 9 bases clipped from V and 8 bases from J, the junction kept 11 bases outside the gene matches. CDR3 region: CASHLGQGGGYTF. The CDR3 nucleotides read TGTGCCAGTCACCTCGGACAGGGTGGAGGCTACACCTTC.

This CDR3 reads CASSYRGENYGYTF. The DNA of the CDR3 is TGTGCCAGCAGTTACAGGGGGGAGAACTATGGCTACACCTTC. The V gene is TRBV6-2 or TRBV6-3, the J gene TRBJ1-2, with a possible D match to TRBD1 (6 bases). V shed 2 bases and J shed 2 bases, with 9 bases lying between them. CDR3 length: 14 residues. From germline, CDR1 is MNHEY and CDR2 SVGEGT.

This clonotype was recorded a few times. This chain joins TRBV28 and TRBJ1-5, with D possibly being TRBD1 (6 bases). The CDR3 runs to 14 residues. From germline, CDR1 is MDHEN and CDR2 SYDVKM. V shed 3 bases and J shed 9 bases, with 15 bases lying between them. CDR3 bases: TGTGCCAGCAGTTTCCCTAGAGGGGGGACGCCCCAGCATTTT. This sequence encodes CASSFPRGGTPQHF.

There are many counts of this clonotype. The J gene is TRBJ2-6, the V gene TRBV4-3, with 7 bases fitting TRBD2. V was clipped by 3 bases and J by 14 bases; unmatched bases: 10. The V gene's germline CDR1 is LGHNA and CDR2 YSLEER. The CDR3 contains 14 residues. The CDR3 region has the DNA TGCGCCAGCAGCCAGGACGAGCTGGGGGGGATCCTGACTTTC. This sequence encodes CASSQDELGGILTF.

The chain links TRBV6-2 or TRBV6-3 to TRBJ2-2; D is uncertain. Per germline, CDR1 MNHEY and CDR2 SVGEGT. The length of the CDR3 is 15 residues. V lost 2 bases, J lost 1 base, and 8 bases lay in between. The CDR3 sequence: CASSYTAVNTGELFF. Written as DNA, the CDR3 is TGTGCCAGCAGTTACACGGCAGTGAACACCGGGGAGCTGTTTTTT.

This clonotype has ten or more counts. V usage is TRBV11-2 and J usage is TRBJ1-2; the D is unclear. This CDR3 region has 15 residues. With 5 bases removed from V and 6 bases from J, the gap between germline ends came to 19 bases. The germline V gene encodes CDR1 SGHAT and CDR2 FQNNGV. The CDR3 DNA follows: TGTGCCAGCAGCCACACGGCGGGGTACGCGAATGGCTACACCTTC. It translates to CASSHTAGYANGYTF.

This clonotype was observed at least ten times. The chain uses TRBV12-3 or TRBV12-4 and TRBJ1-5; TRBD1 is a possible D gene (6 bases). The CDR3 consists of 15 residues. Trimming cost V 1 base and J 4 bases, with 11 bases left between them. The CDR3 sequence is CASSLGQGTNQPQHF. The CDR3 nucleotides are TGTGCCAGCAGTTTAGGTCAGGGGACAAATCAGCCCCAGCATTTT.

This chain joins TRBV12-3 or TRBV12-4 and TRBJ1-2; 11 positions match TRBD1. CDR3 length equals 15 residues. V lost 5 bases to trimming and J lost 4 bases; unmatched junction nucleotides: 6. CDR3 sequence reads: CASSPRTGGVYGYTF. The CDR3 nucleotides are TGTGCCAGCAGTCCTCGGACAGGGGGCGTCTATGGCTACACCTTC.

The J gene is TRBJ2-7, the V gene TRBV28, with 10 bases matching TRBD1. Trimming removed 3 bases from V and 4 bases from J; junction bases left unmatched: 3. The CDR3 is 14 residues long. The germline CDR1 and CDR2 sequences are MDHEN and SYDVKM. The CDR3 here is CASSFRTGGYEQYF. CDR3 DNA sequence: TGTGCCAGCAGTTTCAGGACAGGGGGATACGAGCAGTACTTC.

This clonotype was counted ten times or more. CDR3 nucleotide sequence: TGCAGCGTTGAAAGGGGGAACACTGAAGCTTTCTTT. It encodes CSVERGNTEAFF. The chain couples TRBV29-1 to TRBJ1-1; perhaps TRBD1 as D (5 bases). CDR3 length: 12 amino acids. The V end lost 2 bases, the J end lost 1 base, and 5 bases lay between the germline ends. Germline-derived CDR1 and CDR2 are SQVTM and ANQGSEA. Based on the CDR3 plus reference TRBV29-1 and TRBJ1-1, the full variable domain is SAVISQKPSRDICQRGTSLTIQCQVDSQVTMMFWYRQQPGQSLTLIATANQGSEATYESGFVIDKFPISRPNLTFSTLTVSNMSPEDSSIYLCSVERGNTEAFFGQGTRLTVV.

This clonotype was found a few times. The gene calls are TRBV27 and TRBJ1-2; 9 nucleotides agree with TRBD1. Looked up from germline, CDR1 is MNHEY and CDR2 is SMNVEV (reference sequence). The CDR3 consists of 14 residues. After removal of 6 bases from V and 6 bases from J, the junction contained 8 bases not matched to a gene. The CDR3 coding sequence is TGTGCCAGCAGCCACAGGGGGCTGGTGGATGGCTACACCTTC. Its translation is CASSHRGLVDGYTF.

CDR3 region: CASSLGQDAFF. DNA of the CDR3: TGTGCCAGCAGTTTAGGCCAGGACGCTTTCTTT. The genes are TRBV12-3 or TRBV12-4 and TRBJ1-1; D uncertain. The length of the CDR3 is 11 residues. V gave up 1 base and J gave up 11 bases, with 8 bases separating them.

This clonotype was detected many times. CDR3 residues: CASSDETGRTYEQYF. DNA for the CDR3: TGTGCCAGCAGTGATGAGACAGGAAGGACCTACGAGCAGTACTTC. The chain carries TRBV2 and TRBJ2-7; the D gene is possibly TRBD1 (6 bases). The ends were cut back, 3 bases at V and 2 bases at J, with 14 bases in the middle. The CDR3 is 15 residues long. From germline, CDR1 is SNHLY and CDR2 FYNNEI. The variable domain in full, with the rest retrieved from reference TRBV2 and TRBJ2-7, is EPEVTQTPSHQVTQMGQEVILRCVPISNHLYFYWYRQILGQKVEFLVSFYNNEISEKSEIFDDQFSVERPDGSNFTLKIRSTKLEDSAMYFCASSDETGRTYEQYFGPGTRLTVT.

There are many counts of this clonotype. Germline and junction disagree at one end, which may indicate a read error. This chain connects TRBV12-3 or TRBV12-4 to TRBJ1-6, with 7 bases identical to TRBD1. The length of the CDR3 is 14 residues. The CDR3 reads CASSFGTANSPLRF. CDR3 nucleotide sequence: TGTGCCAGCAGTTTTGGGACAGCTAATTCACCCCTCCGCTTT.

This clonotype was detected ten times or more. The chain has TRBV12-3 or TRBV12-4 and TRBJ2-4, with a tentative D call TRBD2 (5 bases). V lost 5 bases and J 16 bases, leaving 18 bases between the germline ends. CDR3 length: 12 residues. The CDR3 DNA reads TGTGCCAGCAGTCTTACTGCCGGGGAGAGATACTTC. Translated, it gives CASSLTAGERYF.

About this clonotype: This may stem from a read error, because a much larger clone lies one nucleotide away. The V and J genes are TRBV3-1 and TRBJ1-3; weak D call: TRBD1 (6 bases). Germline loops: CDR1 LGHDT, CDR2 YNNKEL (reference sequence). CDR3 length: 14 residues. This chain's CDR3 is CARSPGAAGNTIYF. For the CDR3, the DNA is TGTGCCAGAAGCCCAGGGGCGGCTGGAAACACCATATATTTT.

The genes are TRBV28 and TRBJ2-6; D uncertain. Trimming cost V 3 bases and J 0 bases, with 6 bases left between them. The germline V gene has CDR1 MDHEN and CDR2 SYDVKM. This CDR3 is built from 15 residues. The CDR3 DNA reads TGTGCCAGCAGTTTTGAGGTCTCTGGGGCCAACGTCCTGACTTTC. Its translation: CASSFEVSGANVLTF.

This clonotype was counted many times. The DNA for the CDR3 is TGCAGCGTTGAAAGGGCGGAGGGGGAGACCCAGTACTTC. Its translation: CSVERAEGETQYF. The rearrangement uses TRBV29-1 and TRBJ2-5; possibly TRBD2 for D (6 bases). This CDR3 spans 13 amino acids. Germline V CDR1 and CDR2: SQVTM, ANQGSEA. Between the trimmed V and J ends, which lost 2 bases and 5 bases, there was a span of 12 bases.

This clonotype was counted at least ten times. The chain is built from TRBV9 and TRBJ1-1; TRBD1 aligns across 7 bases. Germline V lookup: CDR1 SGDLS, CDR2 YYNGEE. V was clipped by 3 bases and J by 3 bases; unmatched bases: 2. The CDR3 length is 13 residues. The CDR3 DNA reads as TGTGCCAGCAGCGACAGGGGTGACACTGAAGCTTTCTTT. Translating it yields CASSDRGDTEAFF.